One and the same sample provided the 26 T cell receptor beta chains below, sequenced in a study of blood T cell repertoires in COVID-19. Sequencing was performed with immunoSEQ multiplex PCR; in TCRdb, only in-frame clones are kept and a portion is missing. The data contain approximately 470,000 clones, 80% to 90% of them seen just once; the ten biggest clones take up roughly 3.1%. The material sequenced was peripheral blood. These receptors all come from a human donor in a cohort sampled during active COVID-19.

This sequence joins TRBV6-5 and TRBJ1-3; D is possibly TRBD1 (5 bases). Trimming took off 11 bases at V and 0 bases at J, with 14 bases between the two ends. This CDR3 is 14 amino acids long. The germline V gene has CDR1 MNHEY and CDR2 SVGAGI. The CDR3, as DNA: TGTGCCTCCTCAAGGGGATCCTCTGGAAACACCATATATTTT. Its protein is CASSRGSSGNTIYF.

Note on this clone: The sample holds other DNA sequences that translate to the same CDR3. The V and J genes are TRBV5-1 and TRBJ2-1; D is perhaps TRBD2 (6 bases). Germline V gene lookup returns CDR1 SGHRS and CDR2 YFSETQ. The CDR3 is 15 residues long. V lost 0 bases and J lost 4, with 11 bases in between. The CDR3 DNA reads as TGCGCCAGCAGCTTGGTGGCGGGAACTTACAATGAGCAGTTCTTC. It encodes CASSLVAGTYNEQFF.

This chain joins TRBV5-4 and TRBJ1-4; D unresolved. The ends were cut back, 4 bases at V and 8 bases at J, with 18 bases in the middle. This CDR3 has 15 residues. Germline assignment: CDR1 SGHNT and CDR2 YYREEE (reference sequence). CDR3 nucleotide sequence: TGTGCCAGCAGCCGTACCGCGGGAGGGATGGAAAAACTGTTTTTT. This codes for CASSRTAGGMEKLFF.

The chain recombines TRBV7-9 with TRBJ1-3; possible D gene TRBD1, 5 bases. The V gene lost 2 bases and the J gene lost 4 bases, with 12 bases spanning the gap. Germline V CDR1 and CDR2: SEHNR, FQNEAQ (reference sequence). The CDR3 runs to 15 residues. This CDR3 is CASSLRGARGNTIYF. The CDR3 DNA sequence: TGTGCCAGCAGCTTAAGGGGCGCAAGGGGAAACACCATATATTTT.

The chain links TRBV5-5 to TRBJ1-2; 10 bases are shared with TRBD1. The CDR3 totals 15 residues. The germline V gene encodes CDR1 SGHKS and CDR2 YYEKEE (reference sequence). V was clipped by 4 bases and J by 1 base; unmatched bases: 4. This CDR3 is CASSMGDRGNYGYTF. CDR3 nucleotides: TGTGCCAGCAGCATGGGGGACAGGGGTAACTATGGCTACACCTTC.

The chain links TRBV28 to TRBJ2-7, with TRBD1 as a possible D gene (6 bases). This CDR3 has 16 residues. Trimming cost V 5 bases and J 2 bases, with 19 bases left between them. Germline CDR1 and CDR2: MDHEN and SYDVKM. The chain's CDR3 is CASSQIPGQGTYEQYF. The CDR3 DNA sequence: TGTGCCAGCAGTCAGATCCCGGGGCAGGGGACCTACGAGCAGTACTTC.

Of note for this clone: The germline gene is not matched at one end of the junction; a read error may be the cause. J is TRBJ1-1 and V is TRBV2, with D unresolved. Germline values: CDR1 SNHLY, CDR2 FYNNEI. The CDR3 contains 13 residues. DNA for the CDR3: TGTGCCAGCAGCGAAGCCCTAGAAGTTGGAGCTTTCTTT. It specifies CASSEALEVGAFF.

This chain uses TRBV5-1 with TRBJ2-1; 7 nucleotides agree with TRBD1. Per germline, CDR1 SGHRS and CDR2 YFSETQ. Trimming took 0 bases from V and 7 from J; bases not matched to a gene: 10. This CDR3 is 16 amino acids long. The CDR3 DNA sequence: TGCGCCAGCAGCTTGGCCCTCGACAGGGAGAATAATGAGCAGTTCTTC. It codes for CASSLALDRENNEQFF.

CDR3 DNA: TGTGCCTCCCAGGCGATGATAGCTTTCTTT. This codes for CASQAMIAFF. The chain uses TRBV6-6 and TRBJ1-1; D remains ambiguous. The CDR3 has 10 residues. Trimming left V 11 bases short and J 10 bases short, with 14 bases between. CDR1 and CDR2 (germline): MNHNY, SVGAGI (reference sequence).

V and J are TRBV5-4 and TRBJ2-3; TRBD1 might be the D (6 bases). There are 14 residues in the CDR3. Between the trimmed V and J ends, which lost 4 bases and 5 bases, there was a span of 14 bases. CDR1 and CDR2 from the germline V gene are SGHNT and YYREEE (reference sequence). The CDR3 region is CASSKQGQGDTQYF. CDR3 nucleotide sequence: TGTGCCAGCAGCAAGCAGGGGCAGGGAGATACGCAGTATTTT. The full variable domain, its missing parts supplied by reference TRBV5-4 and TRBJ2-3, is ETGVTQSPTHLIKTRGQQVTLRCSSQSGHNTVSWYQQALGQGPQFIFQYYREEENGRGNFPPRFSGLQFPNYSSELNVNALELDDSALYLCASSKQGQGDTQYFGPGTRLTVL.

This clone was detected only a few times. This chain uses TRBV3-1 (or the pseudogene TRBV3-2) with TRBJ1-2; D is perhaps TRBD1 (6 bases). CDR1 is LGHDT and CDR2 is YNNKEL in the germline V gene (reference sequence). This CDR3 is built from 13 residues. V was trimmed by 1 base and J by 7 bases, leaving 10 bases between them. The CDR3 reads CASSQVIRGGYTF. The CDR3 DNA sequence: TGTGCCAGCAGCCAAGTAATCAGGGGTGGCTACACCTTC.

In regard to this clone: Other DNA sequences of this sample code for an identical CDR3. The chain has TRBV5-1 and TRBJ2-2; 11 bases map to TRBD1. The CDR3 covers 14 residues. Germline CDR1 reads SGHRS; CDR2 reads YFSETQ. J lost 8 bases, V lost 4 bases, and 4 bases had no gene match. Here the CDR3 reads CASSLGQGVGELFF. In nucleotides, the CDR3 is TGCGCCAGCAGCCTGGGACAGGGGGTAGGGGAGCTGTTTTTT. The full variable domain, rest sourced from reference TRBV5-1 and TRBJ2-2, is KAGVTQTPRYLIKTRGQQVTLSCSPISGHRSVSWYQQTPGQGLQFLFEYFSETQRNKGNFPGRFSGRQFSNSRSEMNVSTLELGDSALYLCASSLGQGVGELFFGEGSRLTVL.

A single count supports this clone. The CDR3 DNA reads as TGTGCCAGCAGCTTAGCGTTGGCGGTAGCCTACAATGAGCAGTTCTTC. Translation: CASSLALAVAYNEQFF. This chain joins TRBV7-2 and TRBJ2-1; no clear D. CDR1 and CDR2 (germline): SGHTA, FQGNSA. V lost 0 bases to trimming and J lost 2 bases, with 11 bases between them. This CDR3 region has 16 residues.

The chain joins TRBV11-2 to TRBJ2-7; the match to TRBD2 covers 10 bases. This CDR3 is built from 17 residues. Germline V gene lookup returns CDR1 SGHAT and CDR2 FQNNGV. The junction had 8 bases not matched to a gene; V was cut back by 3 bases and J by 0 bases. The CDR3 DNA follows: TGTGCCAGCAGCTTGCCAAGTAGCGGGAGGACCTCCTACGAGCAGTACTTC. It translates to CASSLPSSGRTSYEQYF.

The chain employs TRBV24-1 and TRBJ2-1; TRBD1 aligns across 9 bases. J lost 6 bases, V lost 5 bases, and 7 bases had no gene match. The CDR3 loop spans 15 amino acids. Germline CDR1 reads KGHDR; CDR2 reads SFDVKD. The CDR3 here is CATSVRGQGGNEQFF. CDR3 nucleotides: TGTGCCACCAGTGTACGGGGACAGGGAGGCAATGAGCAGTTCTTC.

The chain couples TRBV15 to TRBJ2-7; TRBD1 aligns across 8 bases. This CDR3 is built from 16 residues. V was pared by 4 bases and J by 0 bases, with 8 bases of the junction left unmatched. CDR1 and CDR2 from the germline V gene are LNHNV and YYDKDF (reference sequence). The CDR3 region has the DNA TGTGCCACCAGCATAGATCAGGGGACAGGCTCCTACGAGCAGTACTTC. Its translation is CATSIDQGTGSYEQYF.

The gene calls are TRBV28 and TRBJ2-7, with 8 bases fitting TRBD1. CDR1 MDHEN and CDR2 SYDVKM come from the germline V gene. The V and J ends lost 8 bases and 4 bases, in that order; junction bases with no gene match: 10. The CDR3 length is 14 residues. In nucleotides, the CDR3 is TGTGCCAGCGGCATGAGACAGGGGCAATACGAGCAGTACTTC. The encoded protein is CASGMRQGQYEQYF.

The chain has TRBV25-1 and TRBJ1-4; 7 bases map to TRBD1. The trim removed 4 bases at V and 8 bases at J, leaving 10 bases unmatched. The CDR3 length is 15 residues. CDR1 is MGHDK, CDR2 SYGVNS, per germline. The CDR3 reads CASSARQGLWEKLFF. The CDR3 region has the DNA TGTGCCAGCAGTGCCCGACAGGGCTTATGGGAAAAACTGTTTTTT.

The CDR3 loop is CATSDGLAAYNEQFF. The CDR3 nucleotides read TGTGCCACCAGTGATGGACTAGCGGCCTACAATGAGCAGTTCTTC. V is TRBV24-1 and J is TRBJ2-1, with 10 bases fitting TRBD2. The CDR3 extends over 15 amino acids. J gave up 2 bases and V 3 bases, and 0 bases lay outside the gene matches. Germline V gives CDR1 KGHDR, CDR2 SFDVKD.

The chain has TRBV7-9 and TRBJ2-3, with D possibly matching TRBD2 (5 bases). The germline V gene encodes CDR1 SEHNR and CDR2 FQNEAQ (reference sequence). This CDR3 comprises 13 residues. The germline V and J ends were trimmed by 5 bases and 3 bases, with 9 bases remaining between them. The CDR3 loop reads CASSALATDTQYF. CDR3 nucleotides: TGTGCCAGCAGCGCTCTAGCAACAGATACGCAGTATTTT.

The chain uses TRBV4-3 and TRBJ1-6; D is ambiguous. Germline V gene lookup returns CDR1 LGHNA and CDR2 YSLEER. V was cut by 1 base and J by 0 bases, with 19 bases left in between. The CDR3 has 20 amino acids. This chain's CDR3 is CASSQVLGGVSSSYNSPLHF. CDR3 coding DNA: TGCGCCAGCAGCCAAGTTTTGGGCGGGGTTTCGAGCTCCTATAATTCACCCCTCCACTTT.

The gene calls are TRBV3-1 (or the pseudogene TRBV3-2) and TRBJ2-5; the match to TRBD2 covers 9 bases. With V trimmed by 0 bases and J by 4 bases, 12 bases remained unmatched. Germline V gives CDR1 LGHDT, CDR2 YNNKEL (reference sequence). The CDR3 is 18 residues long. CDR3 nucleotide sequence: TGTGCCAGCAGCCAAGAGCCCTTATGCGGGAGGGCCCGAGAGACCCAGTACTTC. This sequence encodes CASSQEPLCGRARETQYF.

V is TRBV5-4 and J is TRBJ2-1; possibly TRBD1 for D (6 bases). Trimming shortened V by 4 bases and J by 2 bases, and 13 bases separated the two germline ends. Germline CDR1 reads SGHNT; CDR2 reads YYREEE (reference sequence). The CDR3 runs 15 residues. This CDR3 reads CASSPPGQTYNEQFF. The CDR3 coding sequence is TGTGCCAGCAGCCCTCCGGGACAAACCTACAATGAGCAGTTCTTC.

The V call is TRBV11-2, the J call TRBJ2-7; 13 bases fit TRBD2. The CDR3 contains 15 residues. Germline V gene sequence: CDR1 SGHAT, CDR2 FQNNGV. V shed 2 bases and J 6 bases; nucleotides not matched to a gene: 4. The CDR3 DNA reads TGTGCCAGCAGCTTAAACCGACTAGCGGGAGGCGAGCAGTACTTC. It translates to CASSLNRLAGGEQYF. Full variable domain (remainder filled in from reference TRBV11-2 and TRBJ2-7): EAGVAQSPRYKIIEKRQSVAFWCNPISGHATLYWYQQILGQGPKLLIQFQNNGVVDDSQLPKDRFSAERLKGVDSTLKIQPAKLEDSAVYLCASSLNRLAGGEQYFGPGTRLTVT.

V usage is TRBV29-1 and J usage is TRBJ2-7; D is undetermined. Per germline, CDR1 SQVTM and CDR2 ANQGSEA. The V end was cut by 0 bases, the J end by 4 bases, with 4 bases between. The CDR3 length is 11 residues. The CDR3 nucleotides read TGCAGCGTTGAAGACAGATACGAGCAGTACTTC. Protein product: CSVEDRYEQYF.

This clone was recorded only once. CDR3 sequence: CASSPQTGEYQQYF. The CDR3 nucleotides are TGTGCCAGCTCACCACAAACAGGGGAGTACCAGCAGTACTTC. The rearrangement joins TRBV18 to TRBJ2-7; 7 nucleotides line up with TRBD1. The CDR3 runs to 14 residues. V lost 1 base to trimming and J lost 8 bases; unmatched junction nucleotides: 8. Germline values: CDR1 KGHSH, CDR2 LQKENI.